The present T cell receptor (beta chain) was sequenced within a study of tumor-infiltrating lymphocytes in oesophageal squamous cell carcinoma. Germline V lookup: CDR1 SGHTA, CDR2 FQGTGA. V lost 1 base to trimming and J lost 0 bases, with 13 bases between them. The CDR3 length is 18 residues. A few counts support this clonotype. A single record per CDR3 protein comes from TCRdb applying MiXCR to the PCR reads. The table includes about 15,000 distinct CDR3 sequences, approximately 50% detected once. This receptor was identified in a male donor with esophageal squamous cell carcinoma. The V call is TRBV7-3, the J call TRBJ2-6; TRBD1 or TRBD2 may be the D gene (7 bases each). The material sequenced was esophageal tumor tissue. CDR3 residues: CASSLSVRGGSGANVLTF. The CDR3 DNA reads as TGTGCCAGCAGCTTAAGTGTCAGGGGGGGCTCTGGGGCCAACGTCCTGACTTTC. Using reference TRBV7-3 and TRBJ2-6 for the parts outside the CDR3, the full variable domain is GAGVSQTPSNKVTEKGKYVELRCDPISGHTALYWYRQSLGQGPEFLIYFQGTGAADDSGLPNDRFFAVRPEGSVSTLKIQRTERGDSAVYLCASSLSVRGGSGANVLTFGAGSRLTVL.